This paragraph reports one T cell receptor beta chain. The sample is drawn from a study of blood T cell repertoires in COVID-19. Study summary: T cells, B-cell-depleted T cells, or PBMCs provided the cDNA or gDNA that served as material.

Participants, about 18 to 90 years old, spanned fewer than 30 US areas. Each participant's cohort was designated according to participant-reported clinical history. The study counted Cohort 3 donors as recovered given two negative PCRs, clearance, or symptom resolution. Profiled with immunoSEQ multiplex PCR; TCRdb holds only in-frame clones, not every one. The sample contains about 180,000 clones, more than 70% of which appear only once. Trimming took 10 bases from V and 3 from J; bases not matched to a gene: 9. Germline V lookup: CDR1 MDHEN, CDR2 SYDVKM. The CDR3 is 13 residues long. The chain links TRBV28 to TRBJ2-7, with TRBD1 identical over 7 bases. The specimen sequenced was PBMCs or T cells enriched from blood (not recorded which). The receptor comes from a man between 35 and 55 years old who had recovered from COVID-19. The CDR3: CATSTGQIYEQYF. CDR3 sequence (DNA): TGTGCCACCTCCACGGGACAGATCTACGAGCAGTACTTC.